Listed here is a single T cell receptor beta chain. Its antigen remains unidentified. This sample was taken from a study of cytomegalovirus exposure and HLA in healthy donors. Broader study findings: Diagnosis of cytomegalovirus status made by the classifier reportedly showed high specificity and sensitivity. The dataset shows that most TCR sequences were rare, while some public TCRs occurred in many donors. Altogether, some 170 TCR beta chains were recorded as cytomegalovirus-associated.

The donors formed part of the 120-subject validation cohort, distinct from the roughly 600-subject first cohort. Assay used: immunoSEQ multiplex PCR; TCRdb lists only in-frame clones, some missing. The sample shows tens of thousands of clones, around nine tenths of them seen only once. Sequencing input: PBMCs. This receptor was obtained from a man between 18 and 29 years old in good health and CMV-seronegative.

CDR3 region: CASSPRGGKLFF. CDR3 in DNA: TGTGCCAGCAGTCCCCGAGGGGGAAAACTGTTTTTT. V and J are TRBV27 and TRBJ1-4; maybe TRBD1 (6 bases). Germline CDR1 reads MNHEY; CDR2 reads SMNVEV (reference sequence). Trimming removed 5 bases at V and 10 bases at J, with 11 bases between. The CDR3 is 12 residues long. Using reference TRBV27 and TRBJ1-4 for the parts outside the CDR3, the full variable domain is EAQVTQNPRYLITVTGKKLTVTCSQNMNHEYMSWYRQDPGLGLRQIYYSMNVEVTDKGDVPEGYKVSRKEKRNFPLILESPSPNQTSLYFCASSPRGGKLFFGSGTQLSVL.